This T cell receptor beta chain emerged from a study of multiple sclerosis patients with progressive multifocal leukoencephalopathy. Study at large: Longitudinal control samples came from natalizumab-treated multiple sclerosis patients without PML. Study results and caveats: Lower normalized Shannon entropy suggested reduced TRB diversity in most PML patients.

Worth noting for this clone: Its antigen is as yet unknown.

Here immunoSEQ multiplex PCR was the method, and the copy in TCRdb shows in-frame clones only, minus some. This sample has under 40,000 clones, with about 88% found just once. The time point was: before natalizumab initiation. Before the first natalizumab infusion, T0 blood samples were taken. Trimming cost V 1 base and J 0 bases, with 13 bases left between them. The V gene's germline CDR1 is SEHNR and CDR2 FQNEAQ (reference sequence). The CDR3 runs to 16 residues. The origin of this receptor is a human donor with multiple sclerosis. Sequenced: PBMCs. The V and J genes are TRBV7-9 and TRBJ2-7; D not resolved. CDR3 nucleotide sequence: TGTGCCAGCAGCTTAGATACTGTCCGTTACTCCTACGAGCAGTACTTC. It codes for CASSLDTVRYSYEQYF.